These T cell receptor beta chains were read from a single sample in a study of T cell responses to AZD1222 COVID-19 vaccine. Using immunoSEQ multiplex PCR, the repertoire was profiled, and TCRdb retains in-frame clones only, with some absent. The sample holds roughly 80,000 clones, around nine tenths seen once. The sequenced sample was peripheral blood, obtained 28 days after the second AZD1222 dose. The receptors stem from an adult who received the AZD1222 COVID-19 vaccine. CDR3s include the opening cysteine and the closing phenylalanine or tryptophan. The order of the fields is V gene, clone size, J gene, D gene, CDR3 DNA, CDR3 protein. D genes are given only for firm matches. Only some rows state a clone size, as once, few, many or a class for expanded clones.

>TRBV12-3/TRBV12-4|-|TRBJ2-7|-
TGTGCCAGCAGTTTAGCGTCAGGGAGCGAGCAGTACTTC
CASSLASGSEQYF
>TRBV5-4|-|TRBJ2-1|-
TGTGCCAGCAGTTCCCACCGGACGGCGGCATACAATGAGCAGTTCTTC
CASSSHRTAAYNEQFF
>TRBV5-1|-|TRBJ1-1|-
TGCGCCAGCAGCCGGGGGCCTGAAGCTTTCTTT
CASSRGPEAFF
>TRBV7-8|few|TRBJ1-4|TRBD1
TGTGCCAGCAGCAGAGACAGGGCGGCTAATGAAAAACTGTTTTTT
CASSRDRAANEKLFF
>TRBV7-2|-|TRBJ1-5|-
TGTGCCAGCAGCCAGGACAGAAATCAGCCCCAGCATTTT
CASSQDRNQPQHF
>TRBV9|-|TRBJ2-5|-
TGTGCCAGCTCCTTCGACCAAGAGACCCAGTACTTC
CASSFDQETQYF
>TRBV4-1|-|TRBJ1-2|-
TGCGCCAGCAGCCAATCAGGGACCACTAACTATGGCTACACCTTC
CASSQSGTTNYGYTF
>TRBV5-1|-|TRBJ2-7|-
TGCGCCAGCAGCGCCATGACGGATGGGGACGAGCAGTACTTC
CASSAMTDGDEQYF
>TRBV12-3/TRBV12-4|once|TRBJ2-3|-
TGTGCCAGCACCCTGGGGTCTCAAGATACGCAGTATTTT
CASTLGSQDTQYF
>TRBV3-1/TRBV3-2|-|TRBJ2-7|TRBD2
TGTGCCAGCAGCCAAGATCGGGGGGGGGCGAACAACGAGCAGTACTTC
CASSQDRGGANNEQYF
>TRBV24-1|-|TRBJ2-2|-
TGTGCCACCAGTGATCCACAGGGGAACACCGGGGAGCTGTTTTTT
CATSDPQGNTGELFF
>TRBV7-3|few|TRBJ1-1|-
TGTGCCAGCAGCTTCTTCCCGGGCCCAAACACTGAAGCTTTCTTT
CASSFFPGPNTEAFF
>TRBV3-1/TRBV3-2|-|TRBJ1-2|TRBD1
TGTGCCAGCAGCCAAGAGCGACAGGGGGCGCGGTCATATGGCTACACCTTC
CASSQERQGARSYGYTF
>TRBV6-1|-|TRBJ1-4|-
TGTGCCAGCAGTGAAATTGGGTATCCGTTTTTT
CASSEIGYPFF
>TRBV5-5|-|TRBJ2-2|-
TGTGCCAGCAGCTTAAACAGAAACACCGGGGAGCTGTTTTTT
CASSLNRNTGELFF
>TRBV18|-|TRBJ2-3|-
TGTGCCAGCTCACCGGGGGGGCCTAGCACAGATACGCAGTATTTT
CASSPGGPSTDTQYF
>TRBV7-2|-|TRBJ1-2|-
TGTGCCAGCAGCCGGGACCTAAACTATGGCTACACCTTC
CASSRDLNYGYTF
>TRBV19|-|TRBJ1-4|-
TGTGCCAGTAGTATTTCGGCGGGGGTTCTTGAAAAACTGTTTTTT
CASSISAGVLEKLFF
>TRBV11-3|once|TRBJ2-7|TRBD2
TGTGCCAGCAGCCCCTATAGCGGGAGCTCCTACGAGCAGTACTTC
CASSPYSGSSYEQYF
>TRBV10-3|once|TRBJ2-2|TRBD1
TGTGCCATCAGGCCGGGACAGGGCCGGAACACCGGGGAGCTGTTTTTT
CAIRPGQGRNTGELFF
>TRBV28|once|TRBJ2-4|-
TGTGCCTCGAGTGGTGGGGGAAGGGGAAACATTCAGTACTTC
CASSGGGRGNIQYF
>TRBV11-2|-|TRBJ1-5|-
TGTGCCAGCTCCCGTACTGGGGATAGCAATCAGCCCCAGCATTTT
CASSRTGDSNQPQHF
>TRBV24-1|-|TRBJ2-3|-
TGTGCCACCAGTGACATATCTAGCACAGATACGCAGTATTTT
CATSDISSTDTQYF
>TRBV21-1|once|TRBJ2-7|-
TGTGCCAGCAGCAACTCCGGACTAGACCCCTCCTACGAGCAGTACTTC
CASSNSGLDPSYEQYF
>TRBV6-5|-|TRBJ1-2|-
TGTGCCAGCAGGGCTCGGACTTCCCCTTACTATGGCTACACCTTC
CASRARTSPYYGYTF
>TRBV19|-|TRBJ1-4|-
TGTGCCAGTTCCTTGAGGACAGAAACTAATGAAAAACTGTTTTTT
CASSLRTETNEKLFF
>TRBV24-1|-|TRBJ2-5|-
TGTGCCACCAGTGACTCCGGGACGAAAGAGACCCAGTACTTC
CATSDSGTKETQYF
>TRBV30|-|TRBJ2-3|-
TGTGCCTGGACTCCCCCAGGGGTGGGTTCTGATACGCAGTATTTT
CAWTPPGVGSDTQYF
>TRBV7-9|-|TRBJ2-1|-
TGTGCCAGCAGCTTACATGCTAGCTCCTACAATGAGCAGTTCTTC
CASSLHASSYNEQFF
>TRBV2|-|TRBJ2-4|-
TGTGCCAGCAGGGGGAGAAACATTCAGTACTTC
CASRGRNIQYF
>TRBV6-5|-|TRBJ2-7|-
TGTGCCAGCACGGTCGACTACGAGCAGTACTTC
CASTVDYEQYF
>TRBV6-4|-|TRBJ1-1|-
TGTGCCAGCAGTGACTCGTTTGCCAGCGACTCAGAAGCTTTCTTT
CASSDSFASDSEAFF
>TRBV5-1|-|TRBJ1-1|TRBD1
TGCGCCAGTGGAACAGGGGGCCTGGACACTGAAGCTTTCTTT
CASGTGGLDTEAFF
>TRBV11-3|-|TRBJ1-6|-
TGTGCCAGCAGCCTAGGGGGACCGCATAATTCACCCCTCCACTTT
CASSLGGPHNSPLHF
>TRBV11-3|few|TRBJ1-3|TRBD1
TGTGCCAGCAGCACTATACACAGGGGTCCTGGAAACACCATATATTTT
CASSTIHRGPGNTIYF
>TRBV13|-|TRBJ1-5|-
TGTGCCAGCAGCTTGGGGGCACAGGGACACAGCAATCAGCCCCAGCATTTT
CASSLGAQGHSNQPQHF
>TRBV6-1|-|TRBJ2-7|-
TGTGCCAGCAGTGAAATGGAGGTCCAACCCTACGAGCAGTACTTC
CASSEMEVQPYEQYF
>TRBV18|once|TRBJ1-5|TRBD1
TGTGCCAGCTCCCAGGGACAGAGCAATCAGCCCCAGCATTTT
CASSQGQSNQPQHF
>TRBV18|-|TRBJ1-4|TRBD1
TGTGCCAGCTCACCACCGGACAGGTTCCGAACTAATGAAAAACTGTTTTTT
CASSPPDRFRTNEKLFF
>TRBV3-1/TRBV3-2|-|TRBJ1-3|-
TGTGCCAGCAGCCTACTCGGGGCCCGAGAGCGCTCTGGAAACACCATATATTTT
CASSLLGARERSGNTIYF
>TRBV5-6|-|TRBJ2-3|-
TGTGCCAGCAGAGAAGGGCCTCCTGGCACAGATACGCAGTATTTT
CASREGPPGTDTQYF
>TRBV6-1|once|TRBJ2-2|-
TGTGCCAGCAGTGAACCCCTAGGGGGAACCGGGGAGCTGTTTTTT
CASSEPLGGTGELFF
>TRBV12-3/TRBV12-4|-|TRBJ2-7|-
TGTGCCAGCAGTTATAACTACGAGCAGTACTTC
CASSYNYEQYF
>TRBV14|-|TRBJ2-2|-
TGTGCCAGCAGCCAGTGGGGGGCGCGCGCCGGGGAGCTGTTTTTT
CASSQWGARAGELFF
>TRBV28|-|TRBJ2-3|TRBD2
TGTGCCAGCAGTTCTAGCGGGAAAGGCACAGATACGCAGTATTTT
CASSSSGKGTDTQYF
>TRBV5-5|-|TRBJ1-4|-
TGTGCCAGCAGCTTGTCTGGTAATGAAAAACTGTTTTTT
CASSLSGNEKLFF
>TRBV18|-|TRBJ1-1|-
TGTGCCAGCTCACCGCTGGTAATGAACACTGAAGCTTTCTTT
CASSPLVMNTEAFF
>TRBV19|once|TRBJ2-2|TRBD1
TGTGCCACCCCATCGGGACAGGGGCCGAACACCGGGGAGCTGTTTTTT
CATPSGQGPNTGELFF
>TRBV5-1|-|TRBJ1-2|-
TGCGCCAGCAGCTTGGAAGGGTTTGACGGCTACACCTTC
CASSLEGFDGYTF
>TRBV20-1|-|TRBJ1-4|TRBD1
TGCAGTGCTGGTGACAGGGTTAGGTCGACGCTGTTTTTT
CSAGDRVRSTLFF